A single T cell receptor beta chain is shown here with its context. Its specificity is not known. Sample time point: cycle 4 day 1 (C4D1), after more than 5 weeks of nivolumab. Relapse was seen in all patients after autologous stem cell transplantation, and brentuximab vedotin exposure was variable. The CD4+ T cells used were purified from thawed PBMCs through magnetic negative selection. Assay used: immunoSEQ multiplex PCR; TCRdb lists only in-frame clones, some missing. The profile shows 25,000 to 35,000 clones, roughly 80% of them singletons. Germline values: CDR1 MNHNS, CDR2 SASEGT. Deletions cut 2 bases from V and 4 bases from J, with 11 bases between. The CDR3 is made up of 14 amino acids. The source of the sample is a study of PD-1 blockade in classical Hodgkin lymphoma. Study outcomes and limitations: Similar baseline diversity was found in complete responders and newly diagnosed patients. As was reported, newly diagnosed patients showed lower baseline TCR diversity than healthy donors did.

The origin of this receptor is a human donor with classical Hodgkin lymphoma. Sequenced material: CD4+ T cells from blood, taken before the fourth cycle of nivolumab. The rearrangement links TRBV6-1 to TRBJ1-1; D not certain. DNA of the CDR3: TGTGCCAGCAGTGAAAGCTACCCAGGCACTGAAGCTTTCTTT. It specifies CASSESYPGTEAFF.